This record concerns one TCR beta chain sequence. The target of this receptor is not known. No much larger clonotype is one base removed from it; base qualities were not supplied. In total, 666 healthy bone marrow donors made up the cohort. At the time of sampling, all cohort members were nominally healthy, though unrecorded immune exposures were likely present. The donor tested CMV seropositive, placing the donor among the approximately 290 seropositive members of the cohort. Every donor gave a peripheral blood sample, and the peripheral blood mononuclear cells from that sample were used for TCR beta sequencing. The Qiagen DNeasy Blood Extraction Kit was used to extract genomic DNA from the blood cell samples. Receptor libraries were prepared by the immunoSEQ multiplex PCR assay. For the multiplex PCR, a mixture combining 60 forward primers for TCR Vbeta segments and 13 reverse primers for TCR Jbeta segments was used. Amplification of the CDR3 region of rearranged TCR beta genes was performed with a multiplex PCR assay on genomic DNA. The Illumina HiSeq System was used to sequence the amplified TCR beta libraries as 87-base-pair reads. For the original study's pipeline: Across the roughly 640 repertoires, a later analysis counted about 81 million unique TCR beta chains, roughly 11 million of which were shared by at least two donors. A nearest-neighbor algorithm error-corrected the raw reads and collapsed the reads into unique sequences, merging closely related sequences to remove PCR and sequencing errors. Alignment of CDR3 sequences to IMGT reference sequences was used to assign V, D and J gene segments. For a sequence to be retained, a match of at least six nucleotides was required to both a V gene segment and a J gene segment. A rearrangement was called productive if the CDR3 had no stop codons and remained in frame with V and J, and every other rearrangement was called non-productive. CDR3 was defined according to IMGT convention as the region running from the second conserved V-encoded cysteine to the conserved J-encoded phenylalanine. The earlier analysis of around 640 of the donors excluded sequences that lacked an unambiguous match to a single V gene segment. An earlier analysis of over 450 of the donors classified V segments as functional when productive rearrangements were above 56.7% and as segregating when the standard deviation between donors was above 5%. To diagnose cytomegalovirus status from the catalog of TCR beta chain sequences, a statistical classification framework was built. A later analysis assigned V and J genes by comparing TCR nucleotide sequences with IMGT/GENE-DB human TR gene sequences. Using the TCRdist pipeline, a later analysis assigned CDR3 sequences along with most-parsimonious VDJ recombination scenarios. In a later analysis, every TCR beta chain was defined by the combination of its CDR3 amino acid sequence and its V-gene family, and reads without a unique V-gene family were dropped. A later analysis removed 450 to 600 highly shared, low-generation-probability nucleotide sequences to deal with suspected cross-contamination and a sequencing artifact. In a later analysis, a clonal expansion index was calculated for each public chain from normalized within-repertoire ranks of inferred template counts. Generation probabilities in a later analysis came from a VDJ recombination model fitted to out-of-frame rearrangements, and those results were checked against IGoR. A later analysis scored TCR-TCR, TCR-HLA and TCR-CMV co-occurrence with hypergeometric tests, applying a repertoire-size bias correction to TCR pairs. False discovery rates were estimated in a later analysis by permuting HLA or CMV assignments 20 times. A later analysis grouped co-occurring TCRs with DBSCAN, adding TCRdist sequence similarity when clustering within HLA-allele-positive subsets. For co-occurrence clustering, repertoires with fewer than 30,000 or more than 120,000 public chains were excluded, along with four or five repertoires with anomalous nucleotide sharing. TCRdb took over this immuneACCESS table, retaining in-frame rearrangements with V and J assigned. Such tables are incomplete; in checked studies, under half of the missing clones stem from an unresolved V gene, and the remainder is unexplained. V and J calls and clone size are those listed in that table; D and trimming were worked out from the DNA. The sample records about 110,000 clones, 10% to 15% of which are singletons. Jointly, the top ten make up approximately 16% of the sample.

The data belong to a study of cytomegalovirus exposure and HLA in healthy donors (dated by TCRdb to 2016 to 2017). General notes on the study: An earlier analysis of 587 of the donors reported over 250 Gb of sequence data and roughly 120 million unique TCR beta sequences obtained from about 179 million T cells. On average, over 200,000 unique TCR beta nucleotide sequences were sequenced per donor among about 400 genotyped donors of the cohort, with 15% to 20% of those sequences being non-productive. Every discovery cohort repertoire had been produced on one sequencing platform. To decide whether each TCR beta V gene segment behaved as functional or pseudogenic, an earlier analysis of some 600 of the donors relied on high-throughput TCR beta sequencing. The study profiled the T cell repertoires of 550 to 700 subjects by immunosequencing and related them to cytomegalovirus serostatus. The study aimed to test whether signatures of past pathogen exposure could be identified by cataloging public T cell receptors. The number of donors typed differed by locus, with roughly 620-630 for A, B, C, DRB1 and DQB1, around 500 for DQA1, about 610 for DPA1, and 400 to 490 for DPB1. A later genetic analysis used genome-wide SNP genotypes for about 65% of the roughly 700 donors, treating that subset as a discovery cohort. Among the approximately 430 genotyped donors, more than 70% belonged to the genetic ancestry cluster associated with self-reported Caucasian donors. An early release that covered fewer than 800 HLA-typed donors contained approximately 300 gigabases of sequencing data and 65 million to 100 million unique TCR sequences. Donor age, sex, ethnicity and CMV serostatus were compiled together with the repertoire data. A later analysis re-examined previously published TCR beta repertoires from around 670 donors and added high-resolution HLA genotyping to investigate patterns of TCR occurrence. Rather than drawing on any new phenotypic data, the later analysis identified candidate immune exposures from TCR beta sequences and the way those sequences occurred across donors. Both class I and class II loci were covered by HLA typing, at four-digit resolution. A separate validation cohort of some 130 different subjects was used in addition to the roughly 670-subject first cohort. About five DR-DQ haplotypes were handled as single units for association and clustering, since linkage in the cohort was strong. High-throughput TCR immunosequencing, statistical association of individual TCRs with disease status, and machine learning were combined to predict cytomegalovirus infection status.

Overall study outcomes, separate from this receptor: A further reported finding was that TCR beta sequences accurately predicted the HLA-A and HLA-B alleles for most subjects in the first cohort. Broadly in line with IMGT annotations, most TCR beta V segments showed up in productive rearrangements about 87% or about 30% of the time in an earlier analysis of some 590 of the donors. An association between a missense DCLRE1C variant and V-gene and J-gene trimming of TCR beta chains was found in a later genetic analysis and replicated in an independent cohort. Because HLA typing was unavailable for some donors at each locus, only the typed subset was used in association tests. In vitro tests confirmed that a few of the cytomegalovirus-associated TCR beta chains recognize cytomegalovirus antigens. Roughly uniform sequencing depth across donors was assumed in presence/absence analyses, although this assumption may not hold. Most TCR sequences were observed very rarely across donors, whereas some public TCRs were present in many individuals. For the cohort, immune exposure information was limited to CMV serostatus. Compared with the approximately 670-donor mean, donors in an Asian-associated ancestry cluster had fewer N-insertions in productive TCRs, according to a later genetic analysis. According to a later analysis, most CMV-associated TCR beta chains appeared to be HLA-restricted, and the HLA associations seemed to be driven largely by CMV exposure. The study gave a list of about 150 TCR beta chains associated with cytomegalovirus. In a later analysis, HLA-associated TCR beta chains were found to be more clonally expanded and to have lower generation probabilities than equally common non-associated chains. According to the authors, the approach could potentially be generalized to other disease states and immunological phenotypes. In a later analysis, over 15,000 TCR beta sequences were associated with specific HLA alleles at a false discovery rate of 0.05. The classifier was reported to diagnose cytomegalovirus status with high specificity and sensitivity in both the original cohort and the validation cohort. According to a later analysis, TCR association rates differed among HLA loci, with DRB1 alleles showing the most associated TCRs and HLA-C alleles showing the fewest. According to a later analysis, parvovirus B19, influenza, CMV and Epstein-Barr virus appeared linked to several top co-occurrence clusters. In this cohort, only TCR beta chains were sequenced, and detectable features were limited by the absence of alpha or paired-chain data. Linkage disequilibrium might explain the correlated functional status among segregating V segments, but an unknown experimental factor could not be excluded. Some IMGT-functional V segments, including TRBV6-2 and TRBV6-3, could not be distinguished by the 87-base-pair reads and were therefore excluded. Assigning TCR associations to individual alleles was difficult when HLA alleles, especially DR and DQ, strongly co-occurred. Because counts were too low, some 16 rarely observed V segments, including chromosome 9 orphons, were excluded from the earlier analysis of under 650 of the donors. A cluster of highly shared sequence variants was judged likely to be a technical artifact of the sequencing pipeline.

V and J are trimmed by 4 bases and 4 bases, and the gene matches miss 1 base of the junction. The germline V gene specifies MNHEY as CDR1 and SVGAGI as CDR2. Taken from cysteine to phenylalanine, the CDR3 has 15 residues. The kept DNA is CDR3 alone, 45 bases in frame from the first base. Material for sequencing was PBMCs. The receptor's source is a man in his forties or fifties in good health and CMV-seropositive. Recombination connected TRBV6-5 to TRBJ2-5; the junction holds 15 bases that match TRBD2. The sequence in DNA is TGTGCCAGCAGTTCGGGACTAGCGGGAGGAGAGACCCAGTACTTC. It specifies CASSSGLAGGETQYF.